The table lists the clone carrying this TCR beta chain with a few counts. What it binds is not known. Trimming left V 3 bases short and J 0 bases short, with 9 bases between. The CDR3 has 15 amino acids. Germline CDR1 SGHVS, CDR2 FNYEAQ. The data are from a study of identical twins. TCRdb redid the calling of the 5' RACE reads with MiXCR, one entry per CDR3 protein. The sample lists nearly 900,000 distinct CDR3 sequences, around an eighth seen once, with roughly 1.5% in the top ten. Study results and caveats: Conclusions were drawn cross-sectionally by statistical analysis, without following the same donors.

The same sample was also studied in work on yellow fever vaccine responses in identical twins.

This receptor was taken from a young woman in good health. Sequences were obtained from PBMCs. V and J are TRBV7-6 and TRBJ2-1; D is ambiguous. CDR3 bases: TGTGCCAGCAGCTTTTTACAGAGCTCCTACAATGAGCAGTTCTTC. It yields the protein CASSFLQSSYNEQFF.